The entry that follows covers one T cell receptor beta chain sequence. There is no known antigen for this receptor. No much larger clone is present one base from it, and per-base qualities are unavailable. This entry belongs to a study of shared clonotypes between healthy human individuals (dated by TCRdb to 2018 to 2021). Describing the broader study: A few men and two women, aged 18 to 49 years, made up the cohort. Per donor, three plates each were used for CD4 naive and CD4 memory, two for CD8 naive, and one for CD8 memory. Per donor, leukapheresis produced somewhere between about 0.9 and 9 billion PBMCs. To estimate repertoire size and how much clonotype sharing occurs between individuals, the study deeply sequenced the blood TCR repertoires of several healthy adults. To increase sequencing depth and limit assay-specific biases, different laboratories used diverse techniques to prepare libraries and sequence TCR repertoires. Results the study describes overall, beyond this receptor: Even with the large sequencing depth, rarefaction of the sorted-subset datasets indicated that sequencing was incomplete. Naive subsets generally had larger estimated clonotype richness than memory subsets did. Because the study included a small number of donors, the genetic and exposure-history diversity represented was limited. When several donors were compared, the shared fraction of clonotypes was approximately 5% for naive CD4, 3% to 4% for naive CD8, 2.3% for memory CD4, and around 0.4% for memory CD8. Based on pairwise subsampling, the degree of clonotype sharing among donors was expected to be affected by sequencing depth. Sampling was restricted to blood, and TCR repertoires in tissues likely differ from the TCR repertoires found in blood. Higher generation probabilities were observed for clonotypes shared by all four sorted-subset donors than for non-shared clonotypes.

At the junction V is shortened by 1 base and J by 3 bases, with 7 bases in between. Including the terminal cysteine and phenylalanine, the CDR3 comprises 13 residues. The retained sequence is limited to the CDR3, 39 bases, with the frame set at the first base. From the germline V gene (reference sequence), CDR1 is SEHNR and CDR2 is FQNEAQ. Using the deep immunoSEQ assay, TCR CDR3 regions were amplified from genomic DNA by multiplex PCR. Extracted genomic DNA from each cell subset was distributed evenly across all wells of several immunoSEQ 96-well plates, and each plate was treated as a replicate. For sorted subsets, each replicate PCR was loaded with 200 ng genomic DNA, equivalent to 30,000 or so T cell genomes. Purified libraries were measured with a Qubit 3.0 fluorometer, size-checked on a Bioanalyzer 2100, and measured again with the KAPA Library Quantification kit. A separate single-read 150-cycle Illumina NextSeq 550 flow cell was used to sequence each immunoSEQ 96-well plate. For the original study's pipeline: Because the immunoSEQ output held only junctional sequences and lacked quality scores, the filtering could not match the filtering applied to full-length reads. To assign V/J genes and CDR3, sequences were annotated against IMGT germline references using PyIR, a Python wrapper for IgBLAST v1.9. Reads with weak V/J assignments (E-value above 1e-6), missing CDR3, stop codons, out-of-frame junctions, or ambiguous translated residues were removed. A V3J clonotype was defined by an identical inferred V gene, J gene, and CDR3 amino acid sequence. To compute the percentage overlap between repertoires, the number of shared unique clonotypes was divided by the size of the smaller repertoire. Repertoire richness was assessed with RTK rarefaction, the Chao1 estimator, and Recon v2.1 estimates of unobserved clonotypes. Generation probabilities for all TCRbeta clonotypes obtained by the gDNA method from a few donors were computed using OLGA. The source is immuneACCESS, and TCRdb retained only in-frame sequences with V and J called. Part of the clones is not carried over; for the studies checked, unresolved V genes explain less than half of this, and the remainder is unexplained. That table gives V, J and clone size, and the DNA gave D and trimming. The sample data list about 2 million clones, and roughly 94% of these were observed just once. The ten biggest clones cover roughly 0.13% of the sample.

Healthy HIV-negative adults with no recently reported acute infections or vaccinations were included as donors. Every donor was a Caucasian adult residing in Nashville, Tennessee, USA. CD4+ T cells were enriched by magnetic negative selection, after which naive cells were positively selected on CD45RA and the negative fraction was taken as the memory subset. Blood was collected by leukapheresis, and PBMCs were isolated by Ficoll-Histopaque density gradient centrifugation and then cryopreserved in liquid nitrogen vapor phase. Purity and quantity of every magnetically sorted T cell population were checked by analytical flow cytometry. Genomic DNA was isolated from every sorted fraction and measured by UV absorbance on a Nanodrop 2000c.

The TCR sequence derives from a man between 18 and 29 years old in good health. The rearranged segments are TRBV7-9 and TRBJ2-7, with the D gene uncertain. The sequencing input was naive CD4+ T cells sorted from blood. The cell subset or site label here, explained by the study, means: CD45RA+ positively selected. The CDR3 loop reads CASSLGGNYEQYF. The DNA is as follows: TGTGCCAGCAGCTTAGGCGGAAACTACGAGCAGTACTTC. Full variable domain (CDR3 extended with the reference TRBV7-9 and TRBJ2-7 proteins): DTGVSQNPRHKITKRGQNVTFRCDPISEHNRLYWYRQTLGQGPEFLTYFQNEAQLEKSRLLSDRFSAERPKGSFSTLEIQRTEQGDSAMYLCASSLGGNYEQYFGPGTRLTVT.